This T cell receptor beta chain was identified in a study of tumor-infiltrating lymphocytes in primary liver carcinoma (dated by TCRdb to 2016 to 2017). General notes on the study: Roughly five patients with histopathologically diagnosed primary liver carcinoma underwent surgical resection in China between 2015 and March 2016. A total of around 35 specimens from 5 patients went through TCRbeta repertoire sequencing, namely 25 tumor regions, 5 adjacent noncancerous liver tissues and 5 peripheral blood samples. The five patients had tumors staged T1-T3 N0M0, with maximum diameters ranging from about 4.2 to 11 cm. Reproducibility between technical replicate repertoires was high, with correlation coefficients above 0.98 and mean shared-clone rates roughly 0.87. Each sample produced about 3.5 to 8 million productive TCRbeta reads, and read depth showed no significant difference between tissue types. Hepatocellular carcinoma (four) or combined HCC and intrahepatic cholangiocarcinoma (one) was present in the five patients, who were three men and two women aged 30 to 69 years. TCRbeta repertoire sequencing, expression microarrays and whole-exome sequencing were combined in the study across five regions of each liver tumor, with adjacent normal tissue and blood also included. What the study reported, not specific to this receptor: Bulk unsorted samples precluded comparing CD4+ and CD8+ T cell repertoires. Consistent with antigen-driven expansion, pairs of tumor regions showed higher repertoire overlap (mean around 36%) than either tumor-adjacent pairs (around 17%) or tumor-blood pairs (roughly 15%). The study included only four to six patients, and the authors note findings should be validated in a larger study. Only the TCR beta chain was sequenced, so true repertoire diversity is likely underestimated because unpaired alpha chains were not captured. Compared with blood, tumors had a significantly larger share of the repertoire taken up by the top 250 clones (p = 0.039).

This clonotype was seen a handful of times. What antigen it recognizes has not been identified. This may come from a read error, since a much larger clone is one base off. Starting from approximately 500 ng total RNA, TCRbeta-specific cDNA was produced by reverse transcription with a constant-region primer and ProtoScript II reverse transcriptase. Construction of the TCRbeta libraries relied on three nested rounds of multiplex PCR, following a slightly modified ARM-PCR procedure. Multiplex TRBV1-TRBV30 forward primers and a Cbeta reverse primer were used in the first two PCR rounds, each of which was run for approximately 10 cycles. A final 25-cycle PCR with Deep VentR polymerase added sample barcodes and Illumina adapters. Before sequencing, amplicons of 200-500 bp were purified from gel using a QIAquick gel extraction kit. The TCRbeta amplicons were sequenced with 250-bp paired-end reads on an Illumina HiSeq 2500. As for the authors' bioinformatics: Quality trimming of reads was performed with Trimmomatic v0.33, and paired reads were merged with FLASH v1.2.11 so that full CDR3 sequences could be recovered. MiGEC v1.2.1b assigned V, D and J germline segments to the rearranged TCRbeta sequences. Clonotype statistics and Shannon-Wiener diversity indices were calculated with VDJtools v1.0.0. Except for diversity analysis, only each sample's 250 most abundant clonotypes were used in subsequent analyses to reduce sampling bias. Using fastp trimming at Q25 and MiXCR clonotype assembly, TCRdb reanalyzed the public sequencing data and kept in-frame beta chains. Identical CDR3 proteins give one entry, which carries the most common genes and DNA. TCRdb, not the authors, supplied the V and J calls. Within this sample are about 350,000 distinct CDR3 sequences, with roughly 61% of them counted one time only. Together, the top ten hold under 8% of the sample.

RNA from unsorted whole blood was extracted with TRIzol reagent, and germline DNA was obtained with the DNeasy Blood & Tissue kit. Chronic HBV infection was present in the patients, and the patients were treatment-naive at sampling. Before surgery, roughly 4 milliliters of peripheral blood were drawn into K2EDTA tubes. CDR1 and CDR2, looked up from the germline V gene, are SGHAT and FQNNGV. The CDR3 goes from the cysteine to the phenylalanine over 16 residues. Just the 48-base CDR3 DNA is kept, in frame starting at base 1. The receptor comes from a man aged 35-49 years with primary liver carcinoma and hepatitis B virus infection. The chain is made from TRBV11-2 and TRBJ2-1, with a tentative D gene TRBD2 over 6 matching bases. Sequences were obtained from peripheral blood. CDR3 region: CASRTTRATSYNEQLF. The nucleotide sequence reads as follows: TGTGCCAGCAGAACGACTAGGGCCACCTCCTACAATGAGCAGCTCTTC.